Listed below are T cell receptor beta chains from one sample, sequenced in a study of blood T cell repertoires in COVID-19. Sequenced by immunoSEQ multiplex PCR; TCRdb stores in-frame clones only, minus some. The table has some 360,000 clones, about 92% seen once. Specimen: peripheral blood. These receptors came from a woman between 55 and 75 years old with COVID-19, enrolled during active disease. Each CDR3 is given with its conserved first and last residue. The D gene is left open where the match is weak. The listing skips clone size in some rows; elsewhere it reads once, few, many or a size class.

j_gene,d_gene,v_gene,abundance,CDR3aa,CDR3nt
TRBJ1-6,NA,TRBV6-5,NA,CASTEGLFYSPLHF,TGTGCCAGCACCGAGGGACTTTTCTATTCACCCCTCCACTTT
TRBJ1-6,NA,TRBV5-1,NA,CASSFESSYNSPLHF,TGCGCCAGCAGCTTTGAGAGCTCCTATAATTCACCCCTCCACTTT
TRBJ1-3,TRBD1,TRBV5-1,once,CASSLATGTGVGNTIYF,TGCGCCAGCAGCTTGGCGACTGGGACAGGGGTTGGAAACACCATATATTTT
TRBJ1-1,TRBD1,TRBV28,once,CASSLGQGVTEAFF,TGTGCCAGCAGTTTAGGACAGGGGGTCACTGAAGCTTTCTTT
TRBJ2-2,TRBD2,TRBV3-1/TRBV3-2,NA,CASSHGTNQNTGELFF,TGTGCCAGCAGCCACGGGACTAATCAGAACACCGGGGAGCTGTTTTTT
TRBJ2-7,NA,TRBV18,once,CASSPMISSYEQYF,TGTGCCAGCTCACCAATGATCAGCTCCTACGAGCAGTACTTC
TRBJ2-2,TRBD2,TRBV7-3,NA,CASSPSQAGGLGELFF,TGTGCCAGCAGCCCCAGTCAAGCGGGGGGGCTCGGGGAGCTGTTTTTT
TRBJ1-6,NA,TRBV6-2/TRBV6-3,NA,CASSFLGQTISNSPLHF,TGTGCCAGCAGTTTCCTTGGACAGACCATTTCTAATTCACCCCTCCACTTT
TRBJ1-1,NA,TRBV18,NA,CASFNRNTEAFF,TGTGCCAGCTTCAACAGGAACACTGAAGCTTTCTTT
TRBJ1-2,TRBD1,TRBV14,NA,CASSQRDRGGYTF,TGTGCCAGCAGCCAAAGAGACAGGGGTGGCTACACCTTC
TRBJ1-2,NA,TRBV9,few,CASSVYGNYGYTF,TGTGCCAGCAGCGTATACGGGAACTATGGCTACACCTTC
TRBJ2-7,NA,TRBV6-1,NA,CASREGGFVSYEQYF,TGTGCCAGCAGGGAAGGCGGATTTGTGTCCTACGAGCAGTACTTC
TRBJ2-5,NA,TRBV2,once,CASKGEETQYF,TGTGCCAGCAAGGGGGAAGAGACCCAGTACTTC
TRBJ2-1,TRBD2,TRBV6-2/TRBV6-3,NA,CASSKSGSYNEQFF,TGTGCCAGCAGTAAAAGCGGGAGCTACAATGAGCAGTTCTTC
TRBJ1-1,NA,TRBV28,NA,CASSSGQLNTEAFF,TGTGCCAGCAGTTCCGGACAGCTGAACACTGAAGCTTTCTTT
TRBJ2-7,TRBD1,TRBV9,NA,CASSALTGANEQYF,TGTGCCAGCAGCGCCCTTACAGGGGCCAACGAGCAGTACTTC
TRBJ2-7,NA,TRBV7-9,NA,CASSPFDTRHYEQYF,TGTGCCAGCAGCCCATTCGACACAAGACACTACGAGCAGTACTTC
TRBJ1-1,NA,TRBV7-2,NA,CASSLEAGSYLNTEAFF,TGTGCCAGCAGCTTAGAGGCAGGAAGCTACTTGAACACTGAAGCTTTCTTT
TRBJ1-5,TRBD1,TRBV6-5,NA,CASRNSGQRNQPQHF,TGTGCCAGCAGAAATTCGGGACAGCGCAATCAGCCCCAGCATTTT
TRBJ1-5,TRBD1,TRBV28,NA,CASSITGETQPQHF,TGTGCCAGCAGCATTACAGGGGAGACACAGCCCCAGCATTTT
TRBJ1-2,NA,TRBV19,NA,CASSMLGQGNGYTF,TGTGCCAGTAGTATGTTGGGTCAGGGAAATGGCTACACCTTC
TRBJ2-2,NA,TRBV6-5,NA,CASESSRGPTGELFF,TGTGCCAGCGAGTCAAGCAGGGGTCCCACCGGGGAGCTGTTTTTT
TRBJ1-2,NA,TRBV6-5,NA,CASGGAGNYGYTF,TGTGCCAGCGGGGGGGCTGGGAACTATGGCTACACCTTC
TRBJ2-3,TRBD2,TRBV7-3,NA,CASSSGLAGDTQYF,TGTGCCAGCAGCTCGGGACTAGCGGGGGATACGCAGTATTTT
TRBJ2-3,TRBD2,TRBV5-4,NA,CASSLPGLVADTQYF,TGTGCCAGCAGCTTGCCGGGACTAGTGGCAGATACGCAGTATTTT
TRBJ2-1,TRBD1,TRBV12-5,few,CASGRTGKYNEQFF,TGTGCTAGTGGCCGGACAGGGAAATACAATGAGCAGTTCTTC
TRBJ1-6,TRBD1,TRBV19,NA,CASSPTRTGLMNSPLHF,TGTGCCAGTAGTCCAACACGGACAGGGCTTATGAATTCACCCCTCCACTTT
TRBJ2-7,TRBD1,TRBV7-4,NA,CASPPRDRGKFYEQYF,TGTGCCAGCCCCCCAAGGGACAGGGGAAAATTCTACGAGCAGTACTTC
TRBJ2-7,TRBD1,TRBV6-1,NA,CASSGFPGQGSGEQYF,TGTGCCAGCAGTGGGTTTCCGGGACAGGGTTCGGGCGAGCAGTACTTC
TRBJ2-2,NA,TRBV19,NA,CASSTRQLSRNTGELFF,TGTGCCAGTAGTACCAGACAGCTTTCTCGAAACACCGGGGAGCTGTTTTTT
TRBJ1-6,NA,TRBV12-2,NA,CASRLDSRPHLHF,TGTGCAAGTCGCTTAGATTCGCGTCCTCACCTCCACTTT
TRBJ2-2,NA,TRBV19,NA,CASSIVAVHTGELFF,TGTGCCAGTAGTATCGTCGCGGTGCACACCGGGGAGCTGTTTTTT
TRBJ1-2,TRBD1,TRBV9,NA,CASSVGTGHYGYTF,TGTGCCAGCAGCGTAGGGACAGGTCACTATGGCTACACCTTC
TRBJ1-2,NA,TRBV10-3,NA,CAISPSDRTFYGYTF,TGTGCCATCAGTCCCTCCGACAGGACCTTCTATGGCTACACCTTC
TRBJ2-3,TRBD2,TRBV5-1,NA,CASSLLTSGGADTQYF,TGCGCCAGCAGCTTATTGACTAGCGGGGGGGCAGATACGCAGTATTTT
TRBJ1-2,NA,TRBV30,NA,CAWTEELLNYGYTF,TGTGCCTGGACCGAGGAACTCCTGAACTATGGCTACACCTTC
TRBJ1-4,TRBD1,TRBV18,NA,CASSLSGTESGKLFF,TGTGCCAGCTCACTTTCCGGGACAGAGTCCGGAAAACTGTTTTTT
TRBJ1-4,NA,TRBV6-1,NA,CASSEAQTAGGEKLFF,TGTGCCAGCAGTGAAGCCCAGACGGCGGGCGGAGAAAAACTGTTTTTT
TRBJ1-5,NA,TRBV27,once,CASSTSPPANSNQPQHF,TGTGCCAGCAGTACTTCCCCCCCCGCCAATAGCAATCAGCCCCAGCATTTT
TRBJ1-2,NA,TRBV6-1,NA,CASSEGTGRRGGYTF,TGTGCCAGCAGTGAAGGGACCGGTCGCAGGGGTGGCTACACCTTC
TRBJ2-2,NA,TRBV7-9,NA,CASSDTGRVHTGELFF,TGTGCCAGCAGCGATACAGGGAGGGTCCACACCGGGGAGCTGTTTTTT
TRBJ2-1,NA,TRBV4-1,once,CASSLTSQGTYNEQFF,TGCGCCAGCAGCCTAACTTCCCAGGGGACCTACAATGAGCAGTTCTTC
TRBJ1-4,NA,TRBV28,NA,CASSLIGENRPTNEKLFF,TGTGCCAGCAGTTTAATTGGGGAGAACCGCCCAACTAATGAAAAACTGTTTTTT
TRBJ2-3,TRBD2,TRBV19,NA,CASSRTSGVPDTQYF,TGTGCCAGTAGTAGAACTAGCGGGGTCCCGGATACGCAGTATTTT
TRBJ1-1,TRBD1,TRBV20-1,NA,CRGDSNTEAFF,TGCAGGGGGGACAGCAACACTGAAGCTTTCTTT
TRBJ1-4,NA,TRBV3-1/TRBV3-2,NA,CASSQDRPAGGEKLFF,TGTGCCAGCAGCCAAGATCGCCCGGCGGGGGGTGAAAAACTGTTTTTT
TRBJ1-1,NA,TRBV24-1,NA,CATSDTRGMNTEAFF,TGTGCCACCAGTGACACCAGGGGAATGAACACTGAAGCTTTCTTT
TRBJ2-2,NA,TRBV14,NA,CASSKIQGYTGELFF,TGTGCCAGCAGCAAGATACAGGGCTACACCGGGGAGCTGTTTTTT
TRBJ2-7,TRBD2,TRBV6-5,NA,CASSRGGLSYEQYF,TGTGCCAGCAGTCGCGGGGGGCTATCCTACGAGCAGTACTTC
TRBJ2-2,TRBD1,TRBV6-5,NA,CASGAGTEITGELFF,TGTGCCAGCGGGGCCGGGACAGAGATCACCGGGGAGCTGTTTTTT
TRBJ1-5,NA,TRBV6-1,NA,CASSEGRTDQPQHF,TGTGCCAGCAGTGAAGGTCGGACAGATCAGCCCCAGCATTTT
TRBJ1-4,NA,TRBV11-1,NA,CASSRGTNEKLFF,TGTGCCAGCAGCAGGGGTACTAATGAAAAACTGTTTTTT
TRBJ2-2,NA,TRBV27,NA,CASSPSGVGLFF,TGTGCCAGCAGTCCTTCCGGGGTCGGGCTGTTTTTT
TRBJ2-2,TRBD1,TRBV3-1/TRBV3-2,NA,CASSLQGVGELFF,TGTGCCAGCAGTCTACAGGGGGTAGGGGAGCTGTTTTTT
TRBJ1-5,NA,TRBV7-3,NA,CASSPHQPQHF,TGTGCCAGCAGCCCTCATCAGCCCCAGCATTTT
TRBJ2-6,NA,TRBV6-1,NA,CASSEANRAGANVLTF,TGTGCCAGCAGTGAAGCGAACAGGGCTGGGGCCAACGTCCTGACTTTC
TRBJ2-1,TRBD2,TRBV9,NA,CASRRTSGGHSYNEQFF,TGTGCCAGCAGAAGGACTAGCGGGGGTCACTCCTACAATGAGCAGTTCTTC
TRBJ2-1,TRBD1,TRBV24-1,NA,CATSESGQGNSPEQFF,TGTGCCACCAGTGAGTCCGGACAGGGGAACTCACCTGAGCAGTTCTTC
TRBJ2-1,TRBD2,TRBV15,NA,CATSRSLQLAGASSYNEQFF,TGTGCCACCAGCAGGTCCCTTCAACTAGCGGGGGCGAGCTCCTACAATGAGCAGTTCTTC
TRBJ2-2,TRBD2,TRBV7-3,few,CASSMLAGTGELFF,TGTGCCAGCAGCATGCTAGCGGGCACCGGGGAGCTGTTTTTT